Listed below are T cell receptor beta chains from one sample, sequenced in a study of blood T cell repertoires in COVID-19. The protocol was immunoSEQ multiplex PCR, while the TCRdb copy is restricted to in-frame clones and leaves out a portion. The sample lists around 130,000 clones, roughly four fifths occurring once. The sequencing sample was made of peripheral blood. Receptors originate from a human donor in a cohort sampled during active COVID-19. Each CDR3 is given with its conserved first and last residue. Each record gives: J gene, V gene, CDR3 protein.

TRBJ1-2 TRBV19 CASSRGTVPNYGYTF
TRBJ2-7 TRBV4-1 CASSPGTSGYEQYF
TRBJ2-1 TRBV5-1 CASSGERREPFF
TRBJ1-6 TRBV28 CASSGLGKPLHF
TRBJ2-7 TRBV2 CASIRLFEQYF
TRBJ1-5 TRBV7-8 CASSSHLGQNQPQHF
TRBJ2-7 TRBV5-6 CASSLRGPGGSEQYF
TRBJ1-1 TRBV7-9 CASSLEAFEAFF
TRBJ2-5 TRBV5-3 CARSFPGVGETQYF
TRBJ1-2 TRBV30 CAWSQDRDGYTF
TRBJ2-7 TRBV10-1 CASSETQGTEQYF
TRBJ2-5 TRBV7-8 CATSPVGGQETQYF
TRBJ1-3 TRBV28 CASSPPGRASGNTIYF
TRBJ2-7 TRBV19 CASSIGQAFSYEQYF
TRBJ2-3 TRBV6-4 CASSESLAGTDTQYF
TRBJ2-5 TRBV6-2/TRBV6-3 CASSYSGGVQETQYF
TRBJ2-7 TRBV27 CASSSTYEQYF
TRBJ1-1 TRBV6-5 CASSYQTSTEAFF
TRBJ1-1 TRBV20-1 CSAPEGREAFF
TRBJ1-5 TRBV2 CASTLDRGGDQPQHF
TRBJ2-1 TRBV27 CASSSRLRGNEQFF
TRBJ1-2 TRBV29-1 CSVAGTELNYGYTF
TRBJ1-1 TRBV4-2 CASSQDRGDPEAFF
TRBJ2-7 TRBV6-5 CASSQRGPYEQYF
TRBJ1-3 TRBV13 CASSLNQGLSGNTIYF
TRBJ2-2 TRBV7-9 CASSFLTGDTGELFF
TRBJ1-2 TRBV6-1 CASSELHREANYGYTF
TRBJ1-2 TRBV29-1 CSVDQTTGVGYTF
TRBJ1-5 TRBV28 CASSLSQGGTWVTGTGGNQPQHF
TRBJ1-1 TRBV27 CASSFLAGNTEAFF
TRBJ1-1 TRBV1 CTSSQDNGQNKAFF
TRBJ1-2 TRBV2 CASSLQGDYGYTF
TRBJ1-6 TRBV7-9 CASSQPGQINSPLHF
TRBJ1-1 TRBV7-8 CASSLILADTEAFF
TRBJ2-6 TRBV5-1 CASSEGDSGANVLTF
TRBJ1-1 TRBV7-2 CASSFGSNTEAFF
TRBJ2-7 TRBV5-1 CASSLGGLAGTYEQYF
TRBJ1-6 TRBV5-6 CASSLRAGGSNSPLHF
TRBJ2-1 TRBV4-1 CASSQPGLATNEQFF
TRBJ2-7 TRBV4-1 CASSQEPTSSRYEQYF
TRBJ1-1 TRBV28 CASTLDSTTGEAFF
TRBJ1-4 TRBV18 CASSLGTGNEKLFF
TRBJ2-5 TRBV19 CASSADLQETQYF
TRBJ1-1 TRBV11-2 CASSLGWVEGATEAFF
TRBJ2-7 TRBV6-1 CASSESGSPPANEQYF
TRBJ1-1 TRBV5-1 CASSLQGDTEAFF
TRBJ1-3 TRBV5-6 CASSLGQGGNTIYF
TRBJ2-7 TRBV11-3 CASSRYASGFYEQYF
TRBJ2-7 TRBV18 CASSPKRLRTSGGEQYF
TRBJ2-7 TRBV5-4 CASSPTAGTGYYEQYF
TRBJ2-7 TRBV20-1 CSARNTYEQYF
TRBJ2-5 TRBV27 CASSHGTSGRETQYF
TRBJ1-3 TRBV30 CAWRETGSGNTIYF
TRBJ2-7 TRBV30 CAWSQGLAGAYEQYF
TRBJ1-4 TRBV2 CASSGAQEYEKLFF
TRBJ2-7 TRBV28 CASSPPGLISYEQYF
TRBJ2-5 TRBV11-2 CASTDGGETQYF
TRBJ1-3 TRBV18 CASSPPGAGNTIYF
TRBJ2-1 TRBV4-2 CASSTVPGLAGASYNEQFF